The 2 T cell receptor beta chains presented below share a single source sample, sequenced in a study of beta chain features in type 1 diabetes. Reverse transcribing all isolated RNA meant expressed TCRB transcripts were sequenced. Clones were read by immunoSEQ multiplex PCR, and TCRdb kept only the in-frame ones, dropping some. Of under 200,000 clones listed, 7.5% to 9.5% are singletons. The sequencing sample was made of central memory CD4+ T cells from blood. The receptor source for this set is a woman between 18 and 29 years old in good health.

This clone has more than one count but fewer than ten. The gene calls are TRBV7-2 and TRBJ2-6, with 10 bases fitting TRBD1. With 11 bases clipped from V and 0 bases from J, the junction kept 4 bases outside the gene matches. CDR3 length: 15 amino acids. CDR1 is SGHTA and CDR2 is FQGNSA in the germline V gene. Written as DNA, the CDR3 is TGTGCCTCCGGGACAGGGGACTCTGGGGCCAACGTCCTGACTTTC. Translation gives CASGTGDSGANVLTF.

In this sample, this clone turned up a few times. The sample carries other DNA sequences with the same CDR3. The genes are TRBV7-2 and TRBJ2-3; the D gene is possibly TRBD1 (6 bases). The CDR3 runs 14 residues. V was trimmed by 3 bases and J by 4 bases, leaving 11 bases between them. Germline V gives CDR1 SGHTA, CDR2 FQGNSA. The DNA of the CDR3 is TGTGCCAGCAGCTTTCAGGGGTTTGCAGATACGCAGTATTTT. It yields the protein CASSFQGFADTQYF. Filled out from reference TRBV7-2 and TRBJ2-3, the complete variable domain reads GAGVSQSPSNKVTEKGKDVELRCDPISGHTALYWYRQSLGQGLEFLIYFQGNSAPDKSGLPSDRFSAERTGGSVSTLTIQRTQQEDSAVYLCASSFQGFADTQYFGPGTRLTVL.